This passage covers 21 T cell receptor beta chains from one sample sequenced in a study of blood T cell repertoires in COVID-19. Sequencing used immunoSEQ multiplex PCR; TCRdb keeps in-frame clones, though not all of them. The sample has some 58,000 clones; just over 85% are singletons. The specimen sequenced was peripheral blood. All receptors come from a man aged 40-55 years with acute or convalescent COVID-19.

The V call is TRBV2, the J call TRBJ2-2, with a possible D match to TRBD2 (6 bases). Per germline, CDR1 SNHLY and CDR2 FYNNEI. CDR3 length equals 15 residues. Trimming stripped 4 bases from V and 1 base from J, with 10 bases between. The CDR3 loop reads CASSAGLRNTGELFF. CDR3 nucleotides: TGTGCCAGCAGTGCGGGACTGCGGAACACCGGGGAGCTGTTTTTT. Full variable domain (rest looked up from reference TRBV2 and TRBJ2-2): EPEVTQTPSHQVTQMGQEVILRCVPISNHLYFYWYRQILGQKVEFLVSFYNNEISEKSEIFDDQFSVERPDGSNFTLKIRSTKLEDSAMYFCASSAGLRNTGELFFGEGSRLTVL.

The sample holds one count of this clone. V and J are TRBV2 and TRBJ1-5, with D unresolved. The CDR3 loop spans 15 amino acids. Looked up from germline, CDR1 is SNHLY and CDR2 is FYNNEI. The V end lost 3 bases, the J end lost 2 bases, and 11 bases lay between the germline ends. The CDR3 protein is CASSEKGVGNQPQHF. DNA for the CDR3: TGTGCCAGCAGTGAGAAGGGAGTGGGCAATCAGCCCCAGCATTTT. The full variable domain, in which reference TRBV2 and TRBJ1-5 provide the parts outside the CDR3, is EPEVTQTPSHQVTQMGQEVILRCVPISNHLYFYWYRQILGQKVEFLVSFYNNEISEKSEIFDDQFSVERPDGSNFTLKIRSTKLEDSAMYFCASSEKGVGNQPQHFGDGTRLSIL.

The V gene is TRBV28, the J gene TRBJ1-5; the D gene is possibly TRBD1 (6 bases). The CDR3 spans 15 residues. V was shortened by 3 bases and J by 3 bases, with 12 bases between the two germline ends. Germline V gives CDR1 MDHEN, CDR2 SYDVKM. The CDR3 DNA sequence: TGTGCCAGCAGTTTGCGGGGGCAGGACAATCAGCCCCAGCATTTT. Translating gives CASSLRGQDNQPQHF.

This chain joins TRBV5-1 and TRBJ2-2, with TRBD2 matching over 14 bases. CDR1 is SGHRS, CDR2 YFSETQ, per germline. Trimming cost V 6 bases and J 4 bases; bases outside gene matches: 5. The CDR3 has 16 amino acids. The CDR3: CASKRTSGGTTGELFF. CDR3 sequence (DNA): TGCGCCAGCAAAAGGACTAGCGGGGGGACCACCGGGGAGCTGTTTTTT. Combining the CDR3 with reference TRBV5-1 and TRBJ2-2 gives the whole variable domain KAGVTQTPRYLIKTRGQQVTLSCSPISGHRSVSWYQQTPGQGLQFLFEYFSETQRNKGNFPGRFSGRQFSNSRSEMNVSTLELGDSALYLCASKRTSGGTTGELFFGEGSRLTVL.

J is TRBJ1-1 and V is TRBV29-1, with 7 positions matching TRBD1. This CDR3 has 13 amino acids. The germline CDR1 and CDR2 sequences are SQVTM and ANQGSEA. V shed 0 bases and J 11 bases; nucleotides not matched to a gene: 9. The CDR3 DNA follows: TGCAGCGTTGAAGATTCGACAGGGAGGTATGCTTTCTTT. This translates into CSVEDSTGRYAFF.

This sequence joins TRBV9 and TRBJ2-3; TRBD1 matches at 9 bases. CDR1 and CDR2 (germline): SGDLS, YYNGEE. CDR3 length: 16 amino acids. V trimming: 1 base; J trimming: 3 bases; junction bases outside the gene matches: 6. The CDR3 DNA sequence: TGTGCCAGCAGCGTATCGGGGACAGGGTGGACAGATACGCAGTATTTT. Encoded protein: CASSVSGTGWTDTQYF.

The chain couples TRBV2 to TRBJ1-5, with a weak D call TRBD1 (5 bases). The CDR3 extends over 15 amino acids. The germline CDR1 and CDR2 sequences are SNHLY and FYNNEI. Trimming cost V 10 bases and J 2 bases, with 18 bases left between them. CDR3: CAKSPQGGGNQPQHF. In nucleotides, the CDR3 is TGTGCCAAAAGCCCCCAGGGAGGAGGCAATCAGCCCCAGCATTTT.

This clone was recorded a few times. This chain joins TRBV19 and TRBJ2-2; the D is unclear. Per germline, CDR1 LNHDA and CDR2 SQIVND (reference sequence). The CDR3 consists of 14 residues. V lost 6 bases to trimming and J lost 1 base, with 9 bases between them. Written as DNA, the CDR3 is TGTGCCAGTAGGAGCTCCGAGAACACCGGGGAGCTGTTTTTT. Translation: CASRSSENTGELFF.

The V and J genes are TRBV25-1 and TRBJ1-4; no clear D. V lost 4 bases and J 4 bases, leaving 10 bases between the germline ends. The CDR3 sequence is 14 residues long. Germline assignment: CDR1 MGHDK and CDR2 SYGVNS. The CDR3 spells CASSAHRDNEKLFF. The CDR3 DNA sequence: TGTGCCAGCAGTGCACACAGAGATAATGAAAAACTGTTTTTT.

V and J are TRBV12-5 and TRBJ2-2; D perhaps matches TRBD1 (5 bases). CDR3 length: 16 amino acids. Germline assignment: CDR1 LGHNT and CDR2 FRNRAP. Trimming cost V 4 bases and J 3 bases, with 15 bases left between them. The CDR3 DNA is TGTGCTAGTGGTTCCCCCAGGACATCTGACACCGGGGAGCTGTTTTTT. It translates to CASGSPRTSDTGELFF.

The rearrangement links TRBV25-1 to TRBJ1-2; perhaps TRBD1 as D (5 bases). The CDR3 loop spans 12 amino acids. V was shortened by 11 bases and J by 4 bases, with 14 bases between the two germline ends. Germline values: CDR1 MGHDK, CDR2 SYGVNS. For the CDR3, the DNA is TGTGCCCCCGGGGGGAGGGGCTATGGCTACACCTTC. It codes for CAPGGRGYGYTF.

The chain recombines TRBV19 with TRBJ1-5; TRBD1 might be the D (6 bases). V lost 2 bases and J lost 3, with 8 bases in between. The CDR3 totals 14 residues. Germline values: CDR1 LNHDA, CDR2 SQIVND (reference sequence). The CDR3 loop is CASSIQGYNQPQHF. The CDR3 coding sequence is TGTGCCAGTAGTATACAGGGGTACAATCAGCCCCAGCATTTT. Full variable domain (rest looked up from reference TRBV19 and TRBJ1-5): DGGITQSPKYLFRKEGQNVTLSCEQNLNHDAMYWYRQDPGQGLRLIYYSQIVNDFQKGDIAEGYSVSREKKESFPLTVTSAQKNPTAFYLCASSIQGYNQPQHFGDGTRLSIL.

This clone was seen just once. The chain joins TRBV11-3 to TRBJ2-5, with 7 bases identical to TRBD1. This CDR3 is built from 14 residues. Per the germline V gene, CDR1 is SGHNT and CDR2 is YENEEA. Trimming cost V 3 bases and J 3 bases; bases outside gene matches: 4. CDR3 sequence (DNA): TGTGCCAGCAGCTTCTCGGGACAGAAAGAGACCCAGTACTTC. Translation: CASSFSGQKETQYF. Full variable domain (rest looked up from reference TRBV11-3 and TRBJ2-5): EAGVVQSPRYKIIEKKQPVAFWCNPISGHNTLYWYLQNLGQGPELLIRYENEEAVDDSQLPKDRFSAERLKGVDSTLKIQPAELGDSAVYLCASSFSGQKETQYFGPGTRLLVL.

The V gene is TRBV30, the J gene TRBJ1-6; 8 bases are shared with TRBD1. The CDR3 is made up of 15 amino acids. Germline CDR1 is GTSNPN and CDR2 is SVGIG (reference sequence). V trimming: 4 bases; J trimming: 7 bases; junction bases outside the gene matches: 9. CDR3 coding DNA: TGTGCCTGGACTCCTCGGGACAGGACAAATTCACCCCTCCACTTT. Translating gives CAWTPRDRTNSPLHF.

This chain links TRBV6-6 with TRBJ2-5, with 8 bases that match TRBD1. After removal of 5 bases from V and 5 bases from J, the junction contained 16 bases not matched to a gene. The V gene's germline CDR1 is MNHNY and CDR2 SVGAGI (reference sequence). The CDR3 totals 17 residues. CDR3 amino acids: CASSQNFGTGQGETQYF. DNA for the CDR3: TGTGCCAGCAGTCAGAACTTTGGGACAGGACAAGGGGAGACCCAGTACTTC.

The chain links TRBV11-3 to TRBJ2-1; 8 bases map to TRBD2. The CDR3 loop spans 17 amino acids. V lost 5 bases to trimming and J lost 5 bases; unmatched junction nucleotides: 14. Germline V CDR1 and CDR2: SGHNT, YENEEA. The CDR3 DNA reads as TGTGCCAGCAGCCCTACCGGGGTAGCGGGGCCACACAATGAGCAGTTCTTC. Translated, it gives CASSPTGVAGPHNEQFF.

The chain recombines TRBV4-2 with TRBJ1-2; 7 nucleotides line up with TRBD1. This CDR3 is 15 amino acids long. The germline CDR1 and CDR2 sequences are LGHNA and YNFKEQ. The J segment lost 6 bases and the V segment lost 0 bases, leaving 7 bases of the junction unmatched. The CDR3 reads CASSQEGKQGDGYTF. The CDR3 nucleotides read TGTGCCAGCAGCCAAGAGGGGAAGCAGGGGGATGGCTACACCTTC.

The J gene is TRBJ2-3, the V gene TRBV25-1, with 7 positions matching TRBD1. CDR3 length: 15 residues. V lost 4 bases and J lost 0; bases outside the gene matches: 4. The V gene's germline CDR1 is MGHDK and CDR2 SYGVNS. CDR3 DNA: TGTGCCAGCAGTGCAGGGGGAGATAGCACAGATACGCAGTATTTT. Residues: CASSAGGDSTDTQYF.

The DNA of the CDR3 is TGTGCCACCAGCAGAGACAAGGGGGAGTATCAAGAGACCCAGTACTTC. This encodes CATSRDKGEYQETQYF. The genes are TRBV15 and TRBJ2-5; D is perhaps TRBD1 (6 bases). V lost 0 bases, J lost 2 bases, and 13 bases lay in between. From germline, CDR1 is LNHNV and CDR2 YYDKDF (reference sequence). The CDR3 length is 16 residues.

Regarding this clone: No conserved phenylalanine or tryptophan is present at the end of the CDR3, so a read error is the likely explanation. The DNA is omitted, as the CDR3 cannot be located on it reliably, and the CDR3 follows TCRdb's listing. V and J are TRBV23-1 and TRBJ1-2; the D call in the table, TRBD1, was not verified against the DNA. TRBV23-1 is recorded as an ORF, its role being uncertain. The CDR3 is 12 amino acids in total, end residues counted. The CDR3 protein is CASSSPPTGERI.

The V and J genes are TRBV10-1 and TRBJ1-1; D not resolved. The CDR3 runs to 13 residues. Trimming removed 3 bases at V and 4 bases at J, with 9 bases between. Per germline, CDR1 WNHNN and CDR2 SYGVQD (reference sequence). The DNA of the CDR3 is TGCGCCAGCAGTGATGGCCGCCTCACTGAAGCTTTCTTT. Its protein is CASSDGRLTEAFF.